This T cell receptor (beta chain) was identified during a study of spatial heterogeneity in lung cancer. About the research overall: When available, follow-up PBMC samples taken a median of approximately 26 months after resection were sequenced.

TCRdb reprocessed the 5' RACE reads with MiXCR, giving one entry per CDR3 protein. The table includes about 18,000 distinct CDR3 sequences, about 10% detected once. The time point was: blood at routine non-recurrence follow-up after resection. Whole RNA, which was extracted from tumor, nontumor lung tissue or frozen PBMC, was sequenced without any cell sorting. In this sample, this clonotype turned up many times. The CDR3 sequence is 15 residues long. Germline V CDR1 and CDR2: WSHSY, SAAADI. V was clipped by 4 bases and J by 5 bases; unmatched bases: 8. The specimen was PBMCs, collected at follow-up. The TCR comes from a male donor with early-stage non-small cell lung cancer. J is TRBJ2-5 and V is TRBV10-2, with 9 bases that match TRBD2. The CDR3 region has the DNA TGCGCCAGCAGTGGCTCGGGACTAGCTTTGGAGACCCAGTACTTC. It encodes CASSGSGLALETQYF.